This T cell receptor beta chain appears in the sequencing data of a study of cytomegalovirus exposure and HLA in healthy donors. Looking at the study overall: Assignment to the Caucasian-associated ancestry cluster applied to approximately 80% of the approximately 400 genotyped donors.

Use of 60 Vbeta and 13 Jbeta primers characterized the PCR. TCRdb's table, derived via immunoSEQ multiplex PCR, lists solely in-frame clones and lacks some. The repertoire includes 35,000 to 55,000 clones, approximately 47% of them detected once, and 6% sits in the top ten. Germline V gives CDR1 SQVTM, CDR2 ANQGSEA. V shed 7 bases and J 4 bases; nucleotides not matched to a gene: 10. CDR3 length: 15 residues. The chain employs TRBV29-1 and TRBJ1-2, with 12 positions matching TRBD1. Specimen: PBMCs. This receptor was taken from a man aged 55 to 70 in good health and CMV-seronegative. The DNA for the CDR3 is TGCAGCGCCCTCGGGACAGGGGGCGCGGGCTATGGCTACACCTTC. This gives the protein CSALGTGGAGYGYTF.